These T cell receptor beta chains were read from a single sample in a study of PD-L1 blockade in urothelial cancer. Produced via immunoSEQ multiplex PCR; TCRdb's table is partial and in-frame only. The sample lists under 70,000 clones, 85% occurring once. The material was PBMCs, obtained around atezolizumab (anti-PD-L1) treatment. The receptors here all came from a man between 65 and 85 years old with urothelial cancer. The CDR3 runs from the conserved cysteine through the conserved F or W. The order of the fields is clone size, D gene, J gene, V gene, CDR3 DNA, CDR3 protein. D genes are given only for firm matches. Clone size is stated in some rows and not others, as once, few, many or a class when expanded.

clone size: NA
D gene: TRBD2
J gene: TRBJ2-7
V gene: TRBV5-1
CDR3 DNA: TGCGCCAGCAGTCCCGGGACTAGCGGGAGACCCAGCTACGAGCAGTACTTC
CDR3 protein: CASSPGTSGRPSYEQYF

clone size: NA
D gene: NA
J gene: TRBJ2-7
V gene: TRBV6-1
CDR3 DNA: TGTGCCAGCAGTGAAGCGCTGGGGCCGATGGGGGAGCAGTACTTC
CDR3 protein: CASSEALGPMGEQYF

clone size: NA
D gene: NA
J gene: TRBJ2-2
V gene: TRBV18
CDR3 DNA: TGTGCCAGCCTAATTTCTAGCTCCGGGGAGCTGTTTTTT
CDR3 protein: CASLISSSGELFF

clone size: NA
D gene: NA
J gene: TRBJ2-7
V gene: TRBV9
CDR3 DNA: TGTGCCAGCAGCGTAGCTGGTGGAGGGGGCATACCCTACGAGCAGTACTTC
CDR3 protein: CASSVAGGGGIPYEQYF

clone size: NA
D gene: NA
J gene: TRBJ1-1
V gene: TRBV6-5
CDR3 DNA: TGTGCCAGCAGTTACTTACAGACGAACACTGAAGCTTTCTTT
CDR3 protein: CASSYLQTNTEAFF

clone size: NA
D gene: NA
J gene: TRBJ2-5
V gene: TRBV7-6
CDR3 DNA: TGTGCCAGCAGCTTAGCTTCGGGGGGCCCGAGGGAGACCCAGTACTTC
CDR3 protein: CASSLASGGPRETQYF

clone size: once
D gene: NA
J gene: TRBJ2-1
V gene: TRBV4-1
CDR3 DNA: TGCGCCAGCAGCCCCGACGGGACGGGGGCCTACAATGAGCAGTTCTTC
CDR3 protein: CASSPDGTGAYNEQFF

clone size: NA
D gene: TRBD1
J gene: TRBJ2-5
V gene: TRBV5-6
CDR3 DNA: TGTGCCAGCAGCCTGGACAGGGTGGAGGAGACCCAGTACTTC
CDR3 protein: CASSLDRVEETQYF

clone size: few
D gene: NA
J gene: TRBJ2-1
V gene: TRBV5-1
CDR3 DNA: TGCGCCAGCAGATTGGGAAGAGGGCCGGACCACAATGAGCAGTTCTTC
CDR3 protein: CASRLGRGPDHNEQFF

clone size: once
D gene: TRBD1
J gene: TRBJ1-2
V gene: TRBV29-1
CDR3 DNA: TGCAGCACGGGAGGGGGCGACTATGGCTACACCTTC
CDR3 protein: CSTGGGDYGYTF

clone size: NA
D gene: TRBD2
J gene: TRBJ2-7
V gene: TRBV7-9
CDR3 DNA: TGTGCCAGCAGCTTAGGACTAGCGGGCCCGAGCTCCTACGAGCAGTACTTC
CDR3 protein: CASSLGLAGPSSYEQYF